This TCR beta chain came from a study of cytomegalovirus exposure and HLA in healthy donors. General study results and limits: Reports state that TCR beta sequences accurately predicted most subjects' HLA-A and HLA-B alleles. Among TCR sequences, most were rare, though some public TCRs appeared in many donors.

The CDR3 runs to 12 residues. V was shortened by 4 bases and J by 4 bases, with 8 bases between the two germline ends. From germline, CDR1 is SGHDT and CDR2 YYEEEE. Worth noting for this clone: As yet, its antigen is unknown.

Primers: 60 Vbeta forward and 13 Jbeta reverse. Only in-frame clones appear in the TCRdb table, and some are missing; sequencing was by immunoSEQ multiplex PCR. In all, the sample yields about 48,000 clones. The sample comprised PBMCs. The chain uses TRBV5-6 and TRBJ2-5; D remains ambiguous. This TCR derives from a woman aged 40-49 years in good health and CMV-seronegative. Here the CDR3 DNA reads TGTGCCAGCAGCCTTGAGGCAGAGACCCAGTACTTC. Its protein product is CASSLEAETQYF. The complete variable domain, with remaining parts taken from reference TRBV5-6 and TRBJ2-5, reads DAGVTQSPTHLIKTRGQQVTLRCSPKSGHDTVSWYQQALGQGPQFIFQYYEEEERQRGNFPDRFSGHQFPNYSSELNVNALLLGDSALYLCASSLEAETQYFGPGTRLLVL.